The present TCR beta chain was sequenced within a study of CD8 T cells in Susac syndrome. Germline V lookup: CDR1 KGHDR, CDR2 SFDVKD. Trimming cost V 4 bases and J 6 bases, with 10 bases left between them. The CDR3 loop spans 13 amino acids. Random hexamers were used to reverse transcribe an amount of roughly 0.45 to 1 ug RNA. From the immunoSEQ multiplex PCR reads, TCRdb called clonotypes with MiXCR, one entry per CDR3 protein. The sample yields about 430,000 distinct CDR3 sequences, more than 80% seen once. This clonotype has a single count. Sequencing was done on a sample of CD8+ T cells from PBMCs. V gene TRBV24-1 combines with J gene TRBJ2-3; D not resolved. The receptor comes from a human donor with multiple sclerosis. CDR3 bases: TGTGCCACCAGTGACCGTCCGTGGGATACGCAGTATTTT. It is translated as CATSDRPWDTQYF.